These 18 T cell receptor beta chains came from one sample sequenced in a study of PD-1 blockade in classical Hodgkin lymphoma. In every patient, relapse followed autologous stem cell transplantation, while exposure to brentuximab vedotin differed. The investigators isolated CD8+ T cells from thawed PBMCs using magnetic negative selection. The table came from immunoSEQ multiplex PCR; TCRdb's copy has only in-frame clones and leaves some out. This table has fewer than 15,000 clones, 79% appearing once. Sequenced material: CD8+ T cells from blood, taken at baseline. These receptors came from a human donor with classical Hodgkin lymphoma.

J is TRBJ2-7 and V is TRBV19; TRBD1 agrees at 9 bases. Germline loops: CDR1 LNHDA, CDR2 SQIVND (reference sequence). V trimming: 3 bases; J trimming: 1 base; junction bases outside the gene matches: 4. CDR3 length: 15 amino acids. The CDR3 sequence: CASSIDRGISYEQYF. The CDR3 DNA is TGTGCCAGTAGTATTGACAGGGGGATATCCTACGAGCAGTACTTC.

CDR3 bases: TGTGCCAGCAGCCAGCTGCCAGGGGGCAACACTGAAGCTTTCTTT. Translated: CASSQLPGGNTEAFF. The V gene is TRBV4-2, the J gene TRBJ1-1, with 8 bases identical to TRBD1. From germline, CDR1 is LGHNA and CDR2 YNFKEQ. This CDR3 has 15 residues. After removal of 3 bases from V and 2 bases from J, the junction contained 5 bases not matched to a gene.

This clone has just a few counts. The genes are TRBV27 and TRBJ2-7, with 8 positions matching TRBD1. The V segment lost 4 bases and the J segment 6 bases; nucleotides outside the gene matches: 11. Germline lookup yields CDR1 MNHEY and CDR2 SMNVEV (reference sequence). This CDR3 region has 15 residues. Here the CDR3 reads CASSSSQGVATEQYF. For the CDR3, the DNA is TGTGCCAGCAGTTCATCACAGGGGGTCGCTACCGAGCAGTACTTC.

The J gene is TRBJ2-5, the V gene TRBV29-1; D perhaps matches TRBD1 (5 bases). The CDR3 runs to 14 residues. Germline CDR1 is SQVTM and CDR2 is ANQGSEA. Trimming took off 2 bases at V and 3 bases at J, with 13 bases between the two ends. CDR3 sequence (DNA): TGCAGCGTTGAATTGGTGGGCAGGGAAGAGACCCAGTACTTC. Translated, it gives CSVELVGREETQYF. Full variable domain (remainder filled in from reference TRBV29-1 and TRBJ2-5): SAVISQKPSRDICQRGTSLTIQCQVDSQVTMMFWYRQQPGQSLTLIATANQGSEATYESGFVIDKFPISRPNLTFSTLTVSNMSPEDSSIYLCSVELVGREETQYFGPGTRLLVL.

The rearrangement joins TRBV28 to TRBJ2-7; 7 bases fit TRBD1. The germline V gene encodes CDR1 MDHEN and CDR2 SYDVKM. The CDR3 is 13 residues long. Trimming took 7 bases from V and 4 from J; bases not matched to a gene: 7. The CDR3 nucleotides are TGTGCCAGCAAATTAAAGGGACAGTACGAGCAGTACTTC. Translation: CASKLKGQYEQYF. Drawing the rest from reference TRBV28 and TRBJ2-7, the complete variable domain is DVKVTQSSRYLVKRTGEKVFLECVQDMDHENMFWYRQDPGLGLRLIYFSYDVKMKEKGDIPEGYSVSREKKERFSLILESASTNQTSMYLCASKLKGQYEQYFGPGTRLTVT.

V usage is TRBV4-3 and J usage is TRBJ2-3; no firm D call. The CDR3 runs to 15 residues. Trimming pared 2 bases from V and 2 bases from J, leaving 11 bases between. From germline, CDR1 is LGHNA and CDR2 YSLEER. The CDR3 reads CASSQTLGLTDTQYF. The CDR3 bases are TGCGCCAGCAGCCAAACCCTAGGCCTCACAGATACGCAGTATTTT.

This chain joins TRBV2 and TRBJ2-4, with D perhaps given as TRBD1 or TRBD2 (5 bases each). The CDR3 is made up of 12 amino acids. Looked up from germline, CDR1 is SNHLY and CDR2 is FYNNEI. With 10 bases removed from V and 2 bases from J, the gap between germline ends came to 9 bases. This chain's CDR3 is CATSGPKNIQYF. CDR3 in DNA: TGTGCCACTTCGGGACCCAAAAACATTCAGTACTTC.

V usage is TRBV18 and J usage is TRBJ1-3, with TRBD1 identical over 7 bases. Germline CDR1 is KGHSH and CDR2 is LQKENI. Germline trimming cut 4 bases from V and 0 bases from J; bases unmatched to any gene: 0. This CDR3 region has 14 residues. The CDR3 protein is CASSRDSSGNTIYF. The CDR3 nucleotides read TGTGCCAGCTCACGGGACAGCTCTGGAAACACCATATATTTT.

A single count supports this clone. The chain uses TRBV7-6 and TRBJ1-1; D gene uncertain. Germline V gene lookup returns CDR1 SGHVS and CDR2 FNYEAQ. V dropped 1 base and J dropped 3 bases, with 6 bases sitting between them. This CDR3 is built from 13 residues. As DNA, the CDR3 is TGTGCCAGCAGCTTAGATGATTACACTGAAGCTTTCTTT. This gives the protein CASSLDDYTEAFF.

The chain joins TRBV28 to TRBJ1-1; TRBD1 might be the D (5 bases). There are 14 residues in the CDR3. Deletions cut 7 bases from V and 1 base from J, with 13 bases between. The V gene's germline CDR1 is MDHEN and CDR2 SYDVKM. CDR3 sequence: CASNWGRRNTEAFF. The DNA of the CDR3 is TGTGCCAGCAACTGGGGCCGAAGGAACACTGAAGCTTTCTTT.

This clone came up once. The chain uses TRBV5-4 and TRBJ2-1; the match to TRBD2 covers 10 bases. J lost 10 bases, V lost 2 bases, and 9 bases had no gene match. The CDR3 runs to 15 residues. The germline V gene encodes CDR1 SGHNT and CDR2 YYREEE (reference sequence). In DNA form, the CDR3 reads TGTGCCAGCAGCTTCAGGCTAGCGGGGGTGGACGAGCAGTTCTTC. Translating it yields CASSFRLAGVDEQFF.

The chain combines TRBV7-2 with TRBJ2-7; D perhaps matches TRBD2 (5 bases). This CDR3 spans 13 amino acids. Germline CDR1 is SGHTA and CDR2 is FQGNSA. The germline V and J ends were trimmed by 2 bases and 4 bases, with 9 bases remaining between them. CDR3: CASSLSGMYEQYF. The CDR3 bases are TGTGCCAGCAGCTTATCCGGGATGTACGAGCAGTACTTC.

This clone was seen just once. The rearrangement links TRBV4-2 to TRBJ2-7; 12 bases map to TRBD1. The V gene end was trimmed by 1 base and the J gene end by 6 bases; junction bases not matched to a gene: 7. The V gene's germline CDR1 is LGHNA and CDR2 YNFKEQ. This CDR3 region has 16 residues. CDR3 nucleotides: TGTGCCAGCAGCCAAGGAGTGGGGACAGGGGGCCTCGAGCAGTACTTC. Translated: CASSQGVGTGGLEQYF.

The chain is built from TRBV19 and TRBJ2-7; 9 bases agree with TRBD1. V dropped 1 base and J dropped 4; count of bases not matched to a gene: 8. Germline V gives CDR1 LNHDA, CDR2 SQIVND (reference sequence). The CDR3 totals 16 residues. The CDR3 spells CASSIAGQGTTYEQYF. The CDR3 DNA follows: TGTGCCAGTAGTATAGCCGGACAGGGGACGACTTACGAGCAGTACTTC. The full variable domain, its missing parts supplied by reference TRBV19 and TRBJ2-7, is DGGITQSPKYLFRKEGQNVTLSCEQNLNHDAMYWYRQDPGQGLRLIYYSQIVNDFQKGDIAEGYSVSREKKESFPLTVTSAQKNPTAFYLCASSIAGQGTTYEQYFGPGTRLTVT.

The V gene is TRBV10-3, the J gene TRBJ2-7; D is perhaps TRBD2 (6 bases). V dropped 5 bases and J dropped 1 base, with 12 bases sitting between them. Germline loops: CDR1 ENHRY, CDR2 SYGVKD. CDR3 size: 14 residues. CDR3 DNA sequence: TGTGCCATCAGTACTGCGGGGAATTCCTACGAGCAGTACTTC. Its protein is CAISTAGNSYEQYF.

This clone occurred a few times. The rearrangement links TRBV5-8 to TRBJ1-5, with D possibly being TRBD1 (5 bases). This CDR3 comprises 15 residues. Germline CDR1 is SGHTS and CDR2 is YDEGEE. V was cut by 3 bases and J by 5 bases, with 15 bases left in between. CDR3 DNA sequence: TGTGCCAGCAGCTGGGGCCCCTTAGGGGATCAGCCCCAGCATTTT. Its translation: CASSWGPLGDQPQHF.

The chain recombines TRBV6-5 with TRBJ2-7; D not resolved. The CDR3 is 11 amino acids. V gave up 10 bases and J gave up 4 bases, with 11 bases separating them. The germline gives CDR1 MNHEY, CDR2 SVGAGI. CDR3 region: CATWWGYEQYF. DNA of the CDR3: TGTGCCACCTGGTGGGGTTACGAGCAGTACTTC.

The rearrangement links TRBV5-6 to TRBJ1-2, with D unclear. Per germline, CDR1 SGHDT and CDR2 YYEEEE. CDR3 size: 14 residues. V was trimmed by 2 bases and J by 1 base, leaving 9 bases between them. CDR3 nucleotide sequence: TGTGCCAGCAGCTTAGGGCGGGTTAACTATGGCTACACCTTC. Amino acids: CASSLGRVNYGYTF.